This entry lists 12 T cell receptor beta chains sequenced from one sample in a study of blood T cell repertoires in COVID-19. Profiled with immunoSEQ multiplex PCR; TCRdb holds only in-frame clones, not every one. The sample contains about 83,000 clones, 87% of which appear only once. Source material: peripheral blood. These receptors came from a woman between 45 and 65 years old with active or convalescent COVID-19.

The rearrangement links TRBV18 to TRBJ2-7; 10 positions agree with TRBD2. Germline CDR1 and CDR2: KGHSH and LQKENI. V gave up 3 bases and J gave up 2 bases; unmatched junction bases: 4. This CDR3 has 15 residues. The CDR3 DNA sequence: TGTGCCAGCTCACCCGGACTAGCGGACGCCTACGAGCAGTACTTC. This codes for CASSPGLADAYEQYF.

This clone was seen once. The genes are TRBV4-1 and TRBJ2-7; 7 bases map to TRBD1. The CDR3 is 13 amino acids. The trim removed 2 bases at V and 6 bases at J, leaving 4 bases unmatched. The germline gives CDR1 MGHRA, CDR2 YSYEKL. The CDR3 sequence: CASSQIRGSEQYF. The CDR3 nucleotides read TGCGCCAGCAGCCAAATCAGGGGGTCCGAGCAGTACTTC.

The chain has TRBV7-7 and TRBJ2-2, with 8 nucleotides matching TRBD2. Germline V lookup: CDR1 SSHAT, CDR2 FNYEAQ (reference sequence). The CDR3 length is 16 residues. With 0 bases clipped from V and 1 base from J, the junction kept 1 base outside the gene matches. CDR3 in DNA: TGTGCCAGCAGCTTAGCCGGGGGGGTGAACACCGGGGAGCTGTTTTTT. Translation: CASSLAGGVNTGELFF.

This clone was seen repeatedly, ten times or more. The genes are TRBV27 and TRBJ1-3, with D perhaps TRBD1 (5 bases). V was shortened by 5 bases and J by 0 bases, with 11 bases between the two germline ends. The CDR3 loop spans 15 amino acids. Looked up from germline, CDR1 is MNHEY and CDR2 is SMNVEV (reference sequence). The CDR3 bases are TGTGCCAGCAGTGTCCAGGGTACCTCTGGAAACACCATATATTTT. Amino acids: CASSVQGTSGNTIYF.

The CDR3 nucleotides are TGTGCCAGCAGTTTAGGGGGGGGGACTGAAGCTTTCTTT. Translation gives CASSLGGGTEAFF. The chain uses TRBV27 and TRBJ1-1; a weak D match, TRBD1 (5 bases). Germline V gene data show CDR1 as MNHEY and CDR2 as SMNVEV (reference sequence). V was cut by 2 bases and J by 5 bases, with 9 bases left in between. The CDR3 sequence is 13 residues long.

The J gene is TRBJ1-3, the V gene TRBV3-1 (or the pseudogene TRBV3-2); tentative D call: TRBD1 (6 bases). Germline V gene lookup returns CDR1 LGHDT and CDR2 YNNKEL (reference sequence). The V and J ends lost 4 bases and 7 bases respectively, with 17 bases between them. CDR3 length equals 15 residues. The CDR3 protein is CASSLLTGYRNTIYF. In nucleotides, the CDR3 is TGTGCCAGCAGCCTACTTACAGGGTATCGCAACACCATATATTTT.

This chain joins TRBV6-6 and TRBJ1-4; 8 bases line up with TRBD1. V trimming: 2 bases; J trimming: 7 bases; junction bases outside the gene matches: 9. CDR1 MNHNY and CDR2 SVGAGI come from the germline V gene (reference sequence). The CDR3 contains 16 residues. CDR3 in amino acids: CASSYHPRGLFEKLFF. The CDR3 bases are TGTGCCAGCAGTTACCACCCCAGGGGGCTGTTTGAAAAACTGTTTTTT.

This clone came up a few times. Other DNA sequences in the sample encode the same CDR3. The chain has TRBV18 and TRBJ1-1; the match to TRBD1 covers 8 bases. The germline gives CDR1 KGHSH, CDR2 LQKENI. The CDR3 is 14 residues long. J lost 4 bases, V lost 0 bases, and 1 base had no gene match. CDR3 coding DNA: TGTGCCAGCTCACCACCGGACAGGGTCACTGAAGCTTTCTTT. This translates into CASSPPDRVTEAFF. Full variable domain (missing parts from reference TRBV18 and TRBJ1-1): NAGVMQNPRHLVRRRGQEARLRCSPMKGHSHVYWYRQLPEEGLKFMVYLQKENIIDESGMPKERFSAEFPKEGPSILRIQQVVRGDSAAYFCASSPPDRVTEAFFGQGTRLTVV.

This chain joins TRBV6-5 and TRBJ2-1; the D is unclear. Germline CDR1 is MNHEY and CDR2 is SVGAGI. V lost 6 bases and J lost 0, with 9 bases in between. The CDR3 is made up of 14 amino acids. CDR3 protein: CASSPQSSYNEQFF. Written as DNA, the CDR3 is TGTGCCAGCAGCCCACAGAGCTCCTACAATGAGCAGTTCTTC.

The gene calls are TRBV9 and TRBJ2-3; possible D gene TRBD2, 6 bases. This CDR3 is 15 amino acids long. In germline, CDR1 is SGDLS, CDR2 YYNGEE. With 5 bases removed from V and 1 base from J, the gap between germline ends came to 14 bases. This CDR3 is CASSAAGMGTDTQYF. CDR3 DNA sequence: TGTGCCAGCAGTGCCGCGGGGATGGGCACAGATACGCAGTATTTT.

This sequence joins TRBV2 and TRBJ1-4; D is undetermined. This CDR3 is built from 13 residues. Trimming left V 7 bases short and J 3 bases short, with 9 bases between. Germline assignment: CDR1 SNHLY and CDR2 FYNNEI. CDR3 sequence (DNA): TGTGCCAGCAATCGCTTAGCTAATGAAAAACTGTTTTTT. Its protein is CASNRLANEKLFF.

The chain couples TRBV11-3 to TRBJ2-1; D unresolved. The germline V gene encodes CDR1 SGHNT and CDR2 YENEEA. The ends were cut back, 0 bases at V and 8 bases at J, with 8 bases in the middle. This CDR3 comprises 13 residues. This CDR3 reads CASSLDTTHEQFF. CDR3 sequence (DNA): TGTGCCAGCAGCTTAGACACTACCCATGAGCAGTTCTTC.